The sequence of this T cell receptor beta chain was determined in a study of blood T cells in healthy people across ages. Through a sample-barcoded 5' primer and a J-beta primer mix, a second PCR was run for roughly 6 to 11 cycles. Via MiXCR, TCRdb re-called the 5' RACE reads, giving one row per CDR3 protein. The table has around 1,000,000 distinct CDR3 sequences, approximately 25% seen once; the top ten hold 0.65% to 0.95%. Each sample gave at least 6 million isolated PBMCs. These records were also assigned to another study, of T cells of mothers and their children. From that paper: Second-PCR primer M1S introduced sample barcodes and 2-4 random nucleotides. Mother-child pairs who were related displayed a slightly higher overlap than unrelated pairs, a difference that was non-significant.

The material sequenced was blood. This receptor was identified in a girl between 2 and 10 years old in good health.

CDR3 coding DNA: TGTGCCAGCAGTGGGAACGGCTTAGCTAACTATGGCTACACCTTC. It specifies CASSGNGLANYGYTF. The chain uses TRBV2 and TRBJ1-2, with D unclear. The CDR3 spans 15 residues. V lost 4 bases to trimming and J lost 0 bases, with 12 bases between them. Germline V CDR1 and CDR2: SNHLY, FYNNEI.